The 10 T cell receptor beta chains below come from one sample, sequenced in a study of cytomegalovirus exposure and HLA in healthy donors. PCR amplification relied on 60 Vbeta primers (plus 13 Jbeta primers). Sequencing was performed with immunoSEQ multiplex PCR; in TCRdb, only in-frame clones are kept and a portion is missing. The sample table includes 100,000 to 150,000 clones. The sequenced sample was PBMCs. The source is a man aged 18 to 30 in good health and CMV-seronegative.

The CDR3 loop is CASSWWLAGATGELFF. In DNA form, the CDR3 reads TGCGCCAGCAGCTGGTGGCTAGCGGGAGCAACCGGGGAGCTGTTTTTT. V and J are TRBV5-1 and TRBJ2-2, with 10 nucleotides matching TRBD2. After removal of 3 bases from V and 5 bases from J, the junction contained 7 bases not matched to a gene. CDR3 length: 16 amino acids. CDR1 is SGHRS and CDR2 is YFSETQ in the germline V gene.

This chain joins TRBV6-6 and TRBJ2-3; TRBD1 matches at 9 bases. CDR3 length: 15 amino acids. Germline loops: CDR1 MNHNY, CDR2 SVGAGI (reference sequence). The J segment lost 5 bases and the V segment lost 2 bases, leaving 5 bases of the junction unmatched. CDR3 region: CASSYGDRVGDTQYF. CDR3 nucleotides: TGTGCCAGCAGTTACGGGGACAGGGTTGGAGATACGCAGTATTTT.

This chain links TRBV9 with TRBJ2-2, with a tentative D call TRBD1 (6 bases). Trimming took off 0 bases at V and 1 base at J, with 13 bases between the two ends. The CDR3 extends over 17 amino acids. The germline gives CDR1 SGDLS, CDR2 YYNGEE. The CDR3 loop is CASSVEYGTRNTGELFF. CDR3 coding DNA: TGTGCCAGCAGCGTAGAGTACGGGACAAGGAACACCGGGGAGCTGTTTTTT.

The V gene is TRBV29-1, the J gene TRBJ2-1; 13 positions match TRBD2. This CDR3 is built from 17 residues. V gave up 7 bases and J gave up 4 bases; unmatched junction bases: 13. CDR1 SQVTM and CDR2 ANQGSEA come from the germline V gene. The DNA of the CDR3 is TGCAGCGCCGTGGAAACGCTGGGACTAGCGGGATACAATGAGCAGTTCTTC. It translates to CSAVETLGLAGYNEQFF.

The CDR3 protein is CSVEFSGSRHEQYF. In DNA form, the CDR3 reads TGCAGCGTTGAATTTAGCGGGAGCCGGCACGAGCAGTACTTC. The chain carries TRBV29-1 and TRBJ2-7; 9 bases match TRBD2. Germline V gene lookup returns CDR1 SQVTM and CDR2 ANQGSEA. The CDR3 is made up of 14 amino acids. Trimming removed 2 bases from V and 5 bases from J; junction bases left unmatched: 7.

V and J are TRBV19 and TRBJ1-2; maybe TRBD1 (6 bases). Germline V gene sequence: CDR1 LNHDA, CDR2 SQIVND (reference sequence). CDR3 size: 13 residues. With 8 bases removed from V and 0 bases from J, the gap between germline ends came to 10 bases. CDR3 bases: TGTGCCAGTCGACAGGACGCTAACTATGGCTACACCTTC. Translation: CASRQDANYGYTF.

The J gene is TRBJ1-1, the V gene TRBV7-2; 8 bases line up with TRBD1. The V gene's germline CDR1 is SGHTA and CDR2 FQGNSA. The CDR3 runs to 15 residues. The V gene end was trimmed by 3 bases and the J gene end by 1 base; junction bases not matched to a gene: 4. The CDR3 sequence is CASSFDRGQNTEAFF. The CDR3 region has the DNA TGTGCCAGCAGCTTTGACAGGGGTCAGAACACTGAAGCTTTCTTT.

The V call is TRBV10-3, the J call TRBJ1-2; unclear D gene. The V gene lost 9 bases and the J gene lost 0 bases, with 11 bases spanning the gap. CDR1 is ENHRY and CDR2 is SYGVKD in the germline V gene. The CDR3 is made up of 13 amino acids. The CDR3 sequence: CAIYREPNYGYTF. CDR3 sequence (DNA): TGTGCCATATACCGGGAGCCTAACTATGGCTACACCTTC.

The chain combines TRBV19 with TRBJ1-5; D perhaps matches TRBD1 (5 bases). CDR1 and CDR2 (germline): LNHDA, SQIVND (reference sequence). Between the trimmed V and J ends, which lost 1 base and 0 bases, there was a span of 16 bases. The CDR3 is made up of 18 amino acids. In DNA, the CDR3 is TGTGCCAGTAGTATAGCCCGGGGGGGAACGTATAGCAATCAGCCCCAGCATTTT. It encodes CASSIARGGTYSNQPQHF.

The chain employs TRBV5-1 and TRBJ1-1; 8 positions match TRBD1. Germline V CDR1 and CDR2: SGHRS, YFSETQ. Trimming cost V 3 bases and J 2 bases; bases outside gene matches: 6. The CDR3 covers 15 residues. Here the CDR3 DNA reads TGCGCCAGCAGCTCGACTGGACAGGGCAACACTGAAGCTTTCTTT. Residues: CASSSTGQGNTEAFF.